This paragraph reports one T cell receptor beta chain. Antigen unknown. This CDR3 has 13 residues. The data belong to a study of blood T cells in healthy people across ages. The authors ran a second PCR of 7 to 11 cycles using a sample-barcoded 5' primer and a J-beta primer mix. MiXCR was run by TCRdb on the 5' RACE reads, yielding one entry per CDR3 protein. The sample consists of around 1.5 million distinct CDR3 sequences, about 31% of them appearing once. General study points: Long-lived donors carried more naive CD4+ cells and greater diversity than aged donors.

The sample consisted of blood. This TCR was sampled from a woman between 25 and 40 years old in good health. This chain connects TRBV12-3 or TRBV12-4 to TRBJ2-5, with TRBD2 matching over 8 bases. The closer fit of TRBJ2-7 to the DNA end suggests the J call may be wrong. The CDR3 region is CASSRTSKGEQYF. The CDR3 DNA is TGTGCCAGCAGTCGGACTAGCAAGGGCGAGCAGTACTTC.